The 8 T cell receptor beta chains below were found in one sample sequenced in a study of cytomegalovirus exposure and HLA in healthy donors. The PCR used 60 Vbeta and 13 Jbeta primers. Method: immunoSEQ multiplex PCR; TCRdb's copy keeps in-frame clones and lacks some. The sample consists of some 87,000 clones, less than 65% of them appearing once. The sequencing sample was made of PBMCs. These TCRs come from a woman in her thirties in good health and CMV-seropositive.

The sample holds many counts of this clone. The rearrangement uses TRBV19 and TRBJ1-5, with D maybe TRBD1 (5 bases). Trimming removed 4 bases at V and 7 bases at J, with 8 bases between. From germline, CDR1 is LNHDA and CDR2 SQIVND (reference sequence). The CDR3 is 12 residues long. As DNA, the CDR3 is TGTGCCAGTAGTACAGGGTTCCAGCCCCAGCATTTT. Its protein is CASSTGFQPQHF.

The chain joins TRBV27 to TRBJ2-7; 8 nucleotides match TRBD2. The CDR3 sequence is 16 residues long. Losses at the gene ends were 5 bases for V and 4 bases for J; bases not matched to a gene: 13. The germline CDR1 and CDR2 sequences are MNHEY and SMNVEV (reference sequence). The CDR3 DNA reads as TGTGCCAGCAGTGCCTCAGCCGGGACTAGAACTTACGAGCAGTACTTC. Translation gives CASSASAGTRTYEQYF.

This chain connects TRBV5-1 to TRBJ2-5; the match to TRBD2 covers 10 bases. Germline CDR1 is SGHRS and CDR2 is YFSETQ. The CDR3 covers 16 residues. V lost 0 bases, J lost 5 bases, and 7 bases stayed unmatched. The CDR3 nucleotides read TGCGCCAGCAGCTTGGACAGCGGGGGGGCCGGCGAGACCCAGTACTTC. Translating gives CASSLDSGGAGETQYF. The complete variable domain, with remaining parts taken from reference TRBV5-1 and TRBJ2-5, reads KAGVTQTPRYLIKTRGQQVTLSCSPISGHRSVSWYQQTPGQGLQFLFEYFSETQRNKGNFPGRFSGRQFSNSRSEMNVSTLELGDSALYLCASSLDSGGAGETQYFGPGTRLLVL.

The V call is TRBV18, the J call TRBJ1-1; possibly TRBD1 for D (5 bases). With 2 bases removed from V and 5 bases from J, the gap between germline ends came to 15 bases. Germline V lookup: CDR1 KGHSH, CDR2 LQKENI. The CDR3 is made up of 15 amino acids. The DNA of the CDR3 is TGTGCCAGCTCACCAGTCTTTGCGGGGGGAACTGAAGCTTTCTTT. Protein product: CASSPVFAGGTEAFF. The complete variable domain, with remaining parts taken from reference TRBV18 and TRBJ1-1, reads NAGVMQNPRHLVRRRGQEARLRCSPMKGHSHVYWYRQLPEEGLKFMVYLQKENIIDESGMPKERFSAEFPKEGPSILRIQQVVRGDSAAYFCASSPVFAGGTEAFFGQGTRLTVV.

Remarks on this clone: Other DNA sequences in this sample translate to the same CDR3. The chain couples TRBV29-1 to TRBJ1-2, with TRBD1 matching 9 bases. This CDR3 region has 12 residues. CDR1 is SQVTM, CDR2 ANQGSEA, per germline. The trim removed 4 bases at V and 8 bases at J, leaving 5 bases unmatched. The CDR3 DNA follows: TGCAGCGTTGCGGGACAGGGTGGGGGCTACACCTTC. It yields the protein CSVAGQGGGYTF.

The chain uses TRBV11-2 and TRBJ1-2; D uncertain. CDR3 length: 13 amino acids. Trimming removed 2 bases from V and 2 bases from J, with 6 bases in between. Per germline, CDR1 SGHAT and CDR2 FQNNGV. In nucleotides, the CDR3 is TGTGCCAGCAGCTTAACTAGGAACTATGGCTACACCTTC. Its protein is CASSLTRNYGYTF.

Only a few counts were recorded for this clone. The CDR3 spells CASSQSDSRTEAFF. CDR3 DNA sequence: TGTGCCAGCAGCCAAAGCGACAGTCGCACTGAAGCTTTCTTT. This rearrangement joins TRBV2 to TRBJ1-1, with D possibly being TRBD1 (5 bases). Germline V gene data show CDR1 as SNHLY and CDR2 as FYNNEI. The CDR3 covers 14 residues. Between the trimmed V and J ends, which lost 6 bases and 4 bases, there was a span of 15 bases. Full variable domain (rest looked up from reference TRBV2 and TRBJ1-1): EPEVTQTPSHQVTQMGQEVILRCVPISNHLYFYWYRQILGQKVEFLVSFYNNEISEKSEIFDDQFSVERPDGSNFTLKIRSTKLEDSAMYFCASSQSDSRTEAFFGQGTRLTVV.

J is TRBJ1-6 and V is TRBV30, with D unresolved. Trimming left V 5 bases short and J 7 bases short, with 15 bases between. From germline, CDR1 is GTSNPN and CDR2 SVGIG (reference sequence). This CDR3 has 14 amino acids. Here the CDR3 DNA reads TGTGCCTGGGGGAGTCAGTTAGCCAATTCACCCCTCCACTTT. It translates to CAWGSQLANSPLHF. The full variable domain, its missing parts supplied by reference TRBV30 and TRBJ1-6, is SQTIHQWPATLVQPVGSPLSLECTVEGTSNPNLYWYRQAAGRGLQLLFYSVGIGQISSEVPQNLSASRPQDRQFILSSKKLLLSDSGFYLCAWGSQLANSPLHFGNGTRLTVT.